The clone carrying this T cell receptor beta chain was seen only a few times. The antigen is undetermined. With V trimmed by 5 bases and J by 4 bases, 6 bases remained unmatched. From germline, CDR1 is SGHVS and CDR2 FQNEAQ. CDR3 length: 14 amino acids. The data derive from a study of T cell repertoires in cytomegalovirus infection. Study information: Public TCR beta signatures indicated both CMV infection and matching HLA type. Study outcomes and limitations: In two of eight donors, the top clonotype was HLA-C-restricted CMV-specific.

One entry per CDR3 protein, called by TCRdb with MiXCR from the reads. The table records approximately 470,000 distinct CDR3 sequences, about 44% of them present only once. The origin of this receptor is a human donor in good health (CMV status not recorded). Some clones in this sample may be carry-over from other donors' samples. V usage is TRBV7-8 and J usage is TRBJ2-3; TRBD1 matches 7 bases. The source was cultured PBMCs, collected from culture after CMV antigen stimulation. DNA for the CDR3: TGTGCCAGCAGCCAGGGGGACAGATCAGATACGCAGTATTTT. Residues: CASSQGDRSDTQYF.